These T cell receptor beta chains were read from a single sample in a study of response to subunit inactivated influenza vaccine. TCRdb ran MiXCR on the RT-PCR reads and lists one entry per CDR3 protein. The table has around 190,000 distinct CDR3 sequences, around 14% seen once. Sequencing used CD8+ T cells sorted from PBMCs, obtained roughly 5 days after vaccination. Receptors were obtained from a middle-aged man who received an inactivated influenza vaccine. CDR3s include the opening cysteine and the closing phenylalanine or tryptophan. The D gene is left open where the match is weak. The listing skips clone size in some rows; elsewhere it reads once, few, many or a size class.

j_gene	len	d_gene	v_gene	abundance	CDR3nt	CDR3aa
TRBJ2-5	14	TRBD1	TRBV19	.	TGTGCCAGTGGGGACACAGGGGTAGGGGAGACCCAGTACTTC	CASGDTGVGETQYF
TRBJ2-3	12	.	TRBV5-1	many	TGCGCCAGCCGCGAAGACACAGATACGCAGTATTTT	CASREDTDTQYF
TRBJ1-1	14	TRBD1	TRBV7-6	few	TGTGCCAGCAGCCTAGAGACAGGGTCCACTGAAGCTTTCTTT	CASSLETGSTEAFF
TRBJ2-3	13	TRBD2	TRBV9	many	TGTGCCAGCAGCGGGGGGGGGACAGATACGCAGTATTTT	CASSGGGTDTQYF
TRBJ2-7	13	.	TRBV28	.	TGTGCCAGCAGTTTGCAGGTTTCCTACGAGCAGTACTTC	CASSLQVSYEQYF
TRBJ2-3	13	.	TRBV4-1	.	TGCGCCAGCAGTCATTTAGGTGCAGATACGCAGTATTTT	CASSHLGADTQYF
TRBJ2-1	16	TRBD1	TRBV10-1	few	TGCGCCAGCAGTGAGGCATCCGGGACAGCCTACAATGAGCAGTTCTTC	CASSEASGTAYNEQFF
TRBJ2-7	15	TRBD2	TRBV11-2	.	TGTGCCAGCAGCTTAGGACCGGGGGGGGCCTACGAGCAGTACTTC	CASSLGPGGAYEQYF
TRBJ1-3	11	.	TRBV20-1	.	TGCAGTGTGGGGTCTGGAAACACCATATATTTT	CSVGSGNTIYF
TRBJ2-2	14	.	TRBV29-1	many	TGCAGCGTCGACGTCTCCGGGAACACCGGGGAGCTGTTTTTT	CSVDVSGNTGELFF
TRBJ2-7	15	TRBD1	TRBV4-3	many	TGCGCCAGCAGCCTCGACAGGGGATACGTCTACGAGCAGTACTTC	CASSLDRGYVYEQYF
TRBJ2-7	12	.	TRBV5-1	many	TGCGCCAGCAGAGGAAATCCCTACGAGCAGTACTTC	CASRGNPYEQYF
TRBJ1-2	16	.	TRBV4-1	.	TGCGCCAGCAGTCCATCCGGCAGTATTTCCAACTATGGCTACACCTTC	CASSPSGSISNYGYTF
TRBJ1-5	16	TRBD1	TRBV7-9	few	TGTGCCAGCAGCTTAGGGCCCGGACAGGGATATCAGCCCCAGCATTTT	CASSLGPGQGYQPQHF
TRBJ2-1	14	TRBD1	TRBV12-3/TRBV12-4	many	TGTGCCAGCCGCTCCGGGACAGGGGGTAATGAGCAGTTCTTC	CASRSGTGGNEQFF
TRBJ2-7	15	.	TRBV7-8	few	TGTGCCAGCAGCCCAGGGTTGGGGGGAGCCTACGAGCAGTACTTC	CASSPGLGGAYEQYF
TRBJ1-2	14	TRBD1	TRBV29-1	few	TGCAGCGTCGAACCCGCAGGGGGAAACTATGGCTACACCTTC	CSVEPAGGNYGYTF
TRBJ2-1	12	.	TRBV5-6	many	TGTGCCAGCAGCTGGGGTAGCGGTGAGCAGTTCTTC	CASSWGSGEQFF
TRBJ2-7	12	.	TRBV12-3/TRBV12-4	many	TGTGCCAGCAGCCAGAAGCGGTCCGAGCAGTACTTC	CASSQKRSEQYF
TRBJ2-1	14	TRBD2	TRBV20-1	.	TGCAGTGCGTCGACTAGCGTAACCTACAATGAGCAGTTCTTC	CSASTSVTYNEQFF
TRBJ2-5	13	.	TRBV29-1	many	TGCAGCGTTGAGTCCCGGCTAGAGGAGACCCAGTACTTC	CSVESRLEETQYF
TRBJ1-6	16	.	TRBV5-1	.	TGCGCCAGCAGCTTTTCCGGGACGGGATATAATTCACCCCTCCACTTT	CASSFSGTGYNSPLHF
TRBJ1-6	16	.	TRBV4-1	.	TGCGCCAGCAGCCTCTATTTCGGGACACCTAATTCACCCCTCCACTTT	CASSLYFGTPNSPLHF
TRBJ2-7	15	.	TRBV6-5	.	TGTGCCAGCAGTTACTGGTTGGGGGAGACCTACGAGCAGTACTTC	CASSYWLGETYEQYF
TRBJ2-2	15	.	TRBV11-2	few	TGTGCCAGCAGCTTAGGCCCGACTGAAAACGGGGAGCTGTTTTTT	CASSLGPTENGELFF
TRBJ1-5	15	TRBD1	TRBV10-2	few	TGCGCCAGCTCAACCGGGACAGGGCCTAATCAGCCCCAGCATTTT	CASSTGTGPNQPQHF
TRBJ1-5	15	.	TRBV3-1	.	TGTGCCAGCAGCCAAGATGGGGCATTGGATCAGCCCCAGCATTTT	CASSQDGALDQPQHF
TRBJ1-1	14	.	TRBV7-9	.	TGTGCCAGCAGCTTAGTAAGACCGAACACTGAAGCTTTCTTT	CASSLVRPNTEAFF
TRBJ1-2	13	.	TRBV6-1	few	TGTGCCAGCAGTATTGCGTGGAACTATGGCTACACCTTC	CASSIAWNYGYTF
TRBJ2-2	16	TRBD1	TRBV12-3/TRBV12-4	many	TGTGCCAGCAGGGTACCGGGACAGGAGTTCACCGGGGAGCTGTTTTTT	CASRVPGQEFTGELFF
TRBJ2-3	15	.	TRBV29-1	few	TGCAGCGTTGAGCGGGGAGCATCTAGCACAGATACGCAGTATTTT	CSVERGASSTDTQYF
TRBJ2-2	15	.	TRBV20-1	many	TGCAGTGCTAGTCGCGGAGGGCTTAACACCGGGGAGCTGTTTTTT	CSASRGGLNTGELFF
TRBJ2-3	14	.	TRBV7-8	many	TGTGCCAGCAGCCCCGGATTTAACACAGATACGCAGTATTTT	CASSPGFNTDTQYF